This T cell receptor beta chain was documented in a study of cytomegalovirus exposure and HLA in healthy donors. Study-wide points: For most TCR beta V segments, an earlier analysis put the productive rate at about 90% or about 30% of the time. Cytomegalovirus-associated TCR beta chains were listed, numbering 150 to 200. One variant, a missense change in DCLRE1C, was linked in a later analysis to TCR beta V- and J-gene trimming. Presence/absence analyses assumed roughly uniform sequencing depth across donors.

This CDR3 contains 16 residues. Germline CDR1 MNHEY, CDR2 SMNVEV (reference sequence). Trimming took off 1 base at V and 4 bases at J, with 14 bases between the two ends. The PCR was carried out with 60 Vbeta primers and 13 Jbeta primers. Repertoires were generated with immunoSEQ multiplex PCR, while TCRdb's copy carries only in-frame clones and drops some. Of some 130,000 clones listed, approximately 80% were seen once; the top ten hold over 4.5%. Concerning this clone: Its specificity is not known.

The origin of this receptor is a woman aged 40 to 50 in good health and CMV-seropositive. The chain carries TRBV27 and TRBJ2-1, with D tentatively TRBD2 (6 bases). Sequenced sample: PBMCs. The CDR3 coding sequence is TGTGCCAGCAGTTTATTACTCGGGAGAGGATACAATGAGCAGTTCTTC. Protein product: CASSLLLGRGYNEQFF.